This T cell receptor (beta chain) was sequenced during a study of shared clonotypes between healthy human individuals. Points from the study as a whole: The donor pool, a small one, limited the genetic and exposure-history diversity represented.

This CDR3 spans 13 amino acids. Germline lookup yields CDR1 SGHVS and CDR2 FQNEAQ. Each subset's genomic DNA was split evenly across several immunoSEQ plates. It was on ten immunoSEQ deep assay plates that unsorted PBMC DNA was sequenced. How the authors handled the data: Owing to the provision of junction-only sequences devoid of quality scores by immunoSEQ, filtering differed. Sequencing was performed with immunoSEQ multiplex PCR; in TCRdb, only in-frame clones are kept and a portion is missing. D and trimming come from the DNA, and the V and J calls and clone size come from that table. The profile covers under 600,000 clones, with almost 80% appearing a single time and around 13% taken by the ten largest. Note on this clone: The antigen remains undetermined. A much larger clonotype is one base distant, so this may be a read error. The same CDR3 also results from other DNA sequences found in this sample.

The receptor was derived from a woman in her 40s in good health. Some clones in this sample may be carry-over from other donors' samples. The chain is built from TRBV7-8 and TRBJ2-7; 7 positions agree with TRBD2. The sequencing sample was made of PBMCs. In DNA form, the CDR3 reads TGCGCCAGCGGAGGACTAGGGTCCTACGAGCAGTACTTC. Protein: CASGGLGSYEQYF.